The 32 T cell receptor beta chains below all came from one sample that was sequenced in a study of radiotherapy plus CTLA-4 blockade in lung cancer. Here immunoSEQ multiplex PCR was the method, and the copy in TCRdb shows in-frame clones only, minus some. The data hold approximately 48,000 clones, with 84% observed a single time. The source was peripheral blood, collected from a patient treated with radiotherapy plus ipilimumab. The source of these receptors is a human donor with non-small cell lung cancer whose response to radiotherapy plus ipilimumab could not be evaluated.

The chain employs TRBV18 and TRBJ1-4; D is uncertain. The V gene lost 6 bases and the J gene lost 7 bases, with 18 bases spanning the gap. The germline V gene has CDR1 KGHSH and CDR2 LQKENI. CDR3 size: 15 residues. CDR3 in amino acids: CASSDSQSRGEKLFF. The CDR3 DNA follows: TGTGCCAGCTCCGACTCCCAGAGCAGAGGTGAAAAACTGTTTTTT. The full variable domain, in which reference TRBV18 and TRBJ1-4 provide the parts outside the CDR3, is NAGVMQNPRHLVRRRGQEARLRCSPMKGHSHVYWYRQLPEEGLKFMVYLQKENIIDESGMPKERFSAEFPKEGPSILRIQQVVRGDSAAYFCASSDSQSRGEKLFFGSGTQLSVL.

This clone occurred once. V and J are TRBV2 and TRBJ1-2; 8 bases map to TRBD1. Germline V gene data show CDR1 as SNHLY and CDR2 as FYNNEI. J lost 2 bases, V lost 3 bases, and 5 bases had no gene match. The CDR3 totals 15 residues. The CDR3: CASSDEDRANYGYTF. The CDR3 nucleotides are TGTGCCAGCAGTGATGAGGACAGGGCCAACTATGGCTACACCTTC.

The V gene is TRBV25-1, the J gene TRBJ2-3; 8 bases map to TRBD1. V was clipped by 5 bases and J by 1 base; unmatched bases: 5. Germline CDR1 MGHDK, CDR2 SYGVNS. This CDR3 region has 15 residues. Here the CDR3 DNA reads TGTGCCAGCAGTTTTGGGGGACAGGGCACAGATACGCAGTATTTT. The encoded protein is CASSFGGQGTDTQYF.

V gene TRBV5-1 combines with J gene TRBJ1-4, with D tentatively TRBD1 (6 bases). Germline V CDR1 and CDR2: SGHRS, YFSETQ. The CDR3 is 15 amino acids. Trimming shortened V by 4 bases and J by 0 bases, and 10 bases separated the two germline ends. The CDR3 reads CASSRTAATNEKLFF. The CDR3 coding sequence is TGCGCCAGCAGCCGGACAGCCGCAACTAATGAAAAACTGTTTTTT.

Here the CDR3 reads CAVYRDRVTHNSTDTQYF. The CDR3 nucleotides are TGTGCCGTTTATAGGGACAGGGTCACACACAACAGCACAGATACGCAGTATTTT. The chain employs TRBV6-4 and TRBJ2-3; 9 bases match TRBD1. V was pared by 11 bases and J by 0 bases, with 18 bases of the junction left unmatched. Germline V CDR1 and CDR2: MRHNA, SNTAGT. This CDR3 comprises 18 residues.

V gene TRBV28 combines with J gene TRBJ2-2; 8 positions agree with TRBD2. This CDR3 contains 15 residues. The V and J ends lost 4 bases and 1 base, in that order; junction bases with no gene match: 2. Germline V gene sequence: CDR1 MDHEN, CDR2 SYDVKM. The CDR3 DNA sequence: TGTGCCAGCAGTTGGACTAGCAGGAACACCGGGGAGCTGTTTTTT. This encodes CASSWTSRNTGELFF. The variable domain in full, with the rest retrieved from reference TRBV28 and TRBJ2-2, is DVKVTQSSRYLVKRTGEKVFLECVQDMDHENMFWYRQDPGLGLRLIYFSYDVKMKEKGDIPEGYSVSREKKERFSLILESASTNQTSMYLCASSWTSRNTGELFFGEGSRLTVL.

The chain combines TRBV27 with TRBJ2-7, with 8 bases that match TRBD2. The trim removed 0 bases at V and 5 bases at J, leaving 6 bases unmatched. Germline lookup yields CDR1 MNHEY and CDR2 SMNVEV (reference sequence). CDR3 length equals 15 residues. CDR3 residues: CASSLSRLAINEQYF. In DNA, the CDR3 is TGTGCCAGCAGTTTATCGAGACTAGCGATCAACGAGCAGTACTTC.

The chain joins TRBV4-1 to TRBJ2-7, with 8 bases aligning to TRBD1. The CDR3 length is 15 residues. Germline V gives CDR1 MGHRA, CDR2 YSYEKL. Trimming took 2 bases from V and 5 from J; bases not matched to a gene: 8. Here the CDR3 reads CASSQSPGGMDEQYF. For the CDR3, the DNA is TGCGCCAGCAGCCAATCCCCAGGGGGCATGGACGAGCAGTACTTC.

This clone was observed a single time. This chain links TRBV28 with TRBJ2-3; TRBD2 agrees at 8 bases. The V gene's germline CDR1 is MDHEN and CDR2 SYDVKM. The CDR3 is 13 residues long. J gave up 4 bases and V 7 bases, and 4 bases lay outside the gene matches. CDR3 coding DNA: TGTGCCAGCACCACTAGCGGCGCAGATACGCAGTATTTT. It codes for CASTTSGADTQYF.

The J gene is TRBJ1-2, the V gene TRBV10-3, with D tentatively TRBD1 (6 bases). The CDR3 is 16 amino acids. V lost 4 bases to trimming and J lost 2 bases, with 17 bases between them. Germline CDR1 reads ENHRY; CDR2 reads SYGVKD. For the CDR3, the DNA is TGTGCCATCAGTGGAACGACAGGTGATGGCAACTATGGCTACACCTTC. It codes for CAISGTTGDGNYGYTF.

The chain links TRBV2 to TRBJ2-5; 8 bases align to TRBD1. The V gene end was trimmed by 10 bases and the J gene end by 4 bases; junction bases not matched to a gene: 8. CDR3 length: 13 amino acids. Germline CDR1 SNHLY, CDR2 FYNNEI. CDR3: CAIPGQAGETQYF. The CDR3 nucleotides read TGTGCCATTCCGGGACAGGCGGGAGAGACCCAGTACTTC.

This chain connects TRBV28 to TRBJ2-5; the D gene is possibly TRBD1 (6 bases). V lost 5 bases to trimming and J lost 3 bases, with 16 bases between them. This CDR3 spans 15 amino acids. The V gene's germline CDR1 is MDHEN and CDR2 SYDVKM. The CDR3 DNA follows: TGTGCCAGCAGTGTGCCTCGGACAGCAAAAGAGACCCAGTACTTC. This codes for CASSVPRTAKETQYF.

The chain couples TRBV27 to TRBJ2-1; TRBD2 might be the D (6 bases). The V gene's germline CDR1 is MNHEY and CDR2 SMNVEV (reference sequence). CDR3 length: 17 residues. V lost 1 base, J lost 2 bases, and 15 bases lay in between. The CDR3 DNA reads TGTGCCAGCAGTTTATGGGGAGGTAGCAGCCCCTACAATGAGCAGTTCTTC. Translating gives CASSLWGGSSPYNEQFF.

The chain joins TRBV7-9 to TRBJ1-5; D call uncertain. The CDR3 is 15 amino acids. The germline gives CDR1 SEHNR, CDR2 FQNEAQ (reference sequence). Trimming took off 0 bases at V and 6 bases at J, with 12 bases between the two ends. The CDR3 sequence is CASSLAKEGGQPQHF. The CDR3 nucleotides read TGTGCCAGCAGCTTAGCGAAGGAGGGCGGTCAGCCCCAGCATTTT.

V usage is TRBV9 and J usage is TRBJ2-2; D ambiguous. V shed 2 bases and J shed 5 bases, with 7 bases lying between them. Germline V gene sequence: CDR1 SGDLS, CDR2 YYNGEE. This CDR3 contains 13 residues. In nucleotides, the CDR3 is TGTGCCAGCAGCGTTCGTCGGACCGGGGAGCTGTTTTTT. Residues: CASSVRRTGELFF.

The chain employs TRBV7-9 and TRBJ2-7; TRBD1 aligns across 7 bases. Trimming took 6 bases from V and 5 from J; bases not matched to a gene: 7. Germline V gene sequence: CDR1 SEHNR, CDR2 FQNEAQ (reference sequence). This CDR3 has 13 residues. The CDR3 sequence is CASRNDRADEQYF. The CDR3 coding sequence is TGTGCCAGCAGGAACGACAGGGCGGACGAGCAGTACTTC.

Worth noting for this clone: A read error may account for a junction end that differs from germline. The chain has TRBV18 and TRBJ1-1, with D perhaps TRBD1 (5 bases). CDR1 is KGHSH, CDR2 LQKENI, per germline. This CDR3 is 13 amino acids long. CDR3 nucleotides: TGTGCCGGCTCCCAAAATAGGGGATCTATAGCTTTCTTT. This codes for CAGSQNRGSIAFF.

V and J are TRBV15 and TRBJ2-1; D gene uncertain. The CDR3 covers 15 residues. Germline values: CDR1 LNHNV, CDR2 YYDKDF (reference sequence). V was pared by 3 bases and J by 0 bases, with 9 bases between. The CDR3 sequence: CATSSGQSSYNEQFF. As DNA, the CDR3 is TGTGCCACCAGCAGTGGTCAGTCCTCCTACAATGAGCAGTTCTTC.

The rearrangement joins TRBV12-5 to TRBJ1-1, with 7 nucleotides matching TRBD1. CDR3 length: 13 amino acids. V lost 6 bases, J lost 4 bases, and 5 bases stayed unmatched. Germline V gene lookup returns CDR1 LGHNT and CDR2 FRNRAP. Here the CDR3 DNA reads TGTGCTAGTGGAGATACAGGGGTCACTGAAGCTTTCTTT. Protein product: CASGDTGVTEAFF.

V gene TRBV5-1 combines with J gene TRBJ1-1; D possibly corresponds to TRBD1 (6 bases). The CDR3 totals 13 residues. Germline V gene data show CDR1 as SGHRS and CDR2 as YFSETQ. Trimming stripped 2 bases from V and 6 bases from J, with 11 bases between. In DNA, the CDR3 is TGCGCCAGCAGCTTAAGCGACAGGTCTGAAGCTTTCTTT. This sequence encodes CASSLSDRSEAFF.

In its sample, this clone was seen once. The chain joins TRBV7-3 to TRBJ1-1; 7 bases match TRBD1. Germline CDR1 and CDR2: SGHTA and FQGTGA. There are 13 residues in the CDR3. V trimming: 5 bases; J trimming: 7 bases; junction bases outside the gene matches: 7. The DNA of the CDR3 is TGTGCCAGCAGCCAGGGGGTTTTGGATGAAGCTTTCTTT. This encodes CASSQGVLDEAFF. Full variable domain (rest looked up from reference TRBV7-3 and TRBJ1-1): GAGVSQTPSNKVTEKGKYVELRCDPISGHTALYWYRQSLGQGPEFLIYFQGTGAADDSGLPNDRFFAVRPEGSVSTLKIQRTERGDSAVYLCASSQGVLDEAFFGQGTRLTVV.

This clone was detected once. V usage is TRBV4-1 and J usage is TRBJ1-2; D unclear. V was clipped by 0 bases and J by 3 bases, with 11 bases between them. The CDR3 consists of 15 residues. Germline CDR1 reads MGHRA; CDR2 reads YSYEKL. This chain's CDR3 is CASSQDKWLDYGYTF. The CDR3 bases are TGCGCCAGCAGCCAAGATAAGTGGCTGGACTATGGCTACACCTTC.

CDR3: CASSEAQRTNTEAFF. The CDR3 bases are TGTGCCAGCAGTGAAGCGCAGCGGACGAACACTGAAGCTTTCTTT. The rearrangement links TRBV6-1 to TRBJ1-1, with D unresolved. V was trimmed by 0 bases and J by 1 base, leaving 9 bases between them. Per the germline V gene, CDR1 is MNHNS and CDR2 is SASEGT. The CDR3 has 15 residues.

The J gene is TRBJ2-7, the V gene TRBV28; the match to TRBD1 covers 8 bases. The germline gives CDR1 MDHEN, CDR2 SYDVKM. After removal of 1 base from V and 5 bases from J, the junction contained 7 bases not matched to a gene. The CDR3 extends over 15 amino acids. CDR3 in DNA: TGTGCCAGCAGTTTATATCGGACAGGGAGCCACGAGCAGTACTTC. This translates into CASSLYRTGSHEQYF.

J is TRBJ2-5 and V is TRBV5-1; 8 nucleotides align to TRBD1. Germline V gene sequence: CDR1 SGHRS, CDR2 YFSETQ. The junction had 12 bases not matched to a gene; V was cut back by 0 bases and J by 5 bases. CDR3 size: 17 residues. CDR3 DNA sequence: TGCGCCAGCAGCTTGGGACTGAGTTCAGGGGGCGAGGAGACCCAGTACTTC. Its translation: CASSLGLSSGGEETQYF.

This chain joins TRBV9 and TRBJ2-2; weak D call: TRBD2 (6 bases). Trimming took off 2 bases at V and 1 base at J, with 15 bases between the two ends. The CDR3 runs to 17 residues. CDR1 is SGDLS and CDR2 is YYNGEE in the germline V gene. As DNA, the CDR3 is TGTGCCAGCAGCGTGACGACGGACTATCTGAACACCGGGGAGCTGTTTTTT. Its protein product is CASSVTTDYLNTGELFF. The entire variable domain, with the rest obtained from reference TRBV9 and TRBJ2-2, is as follows: DSGVTQTPKHLITATGQRVTLRCSPRSGDLSVYWYQQSLDQGLQFLIQYYNGEERAKGNILERFSAQQFPDLHSELNLSSLELGDSALYFCASSVTTDYLNTGELFFGEGSRLTVL.

The chain employs TRBV4-3 and TRBJ1-1, with D possibly TRBD1 on 6 matching bases. This CDR3 spans 15 amino acids. In germline, CDR1 is LGHNA, CDR2 YSLEER. The V end lost 0 bases, the J end lost 4 bases, and 12 bases lay between the germline ends. The CDR3 region has the DNA TGCGCCAGCAGCCAAGATCTTAGCAGGGGCACTGAAGCTTTCTTT. The encoded protein is CASSQDLSRGTEAFF.

The V call is TRBV28, the J call TRBJ2-7; 13 nucleotides align to TRBD2. The V segment lost 7 bases and the J segment 5 bases; nucleotides outside the gene matches: 8. CDR1 and CDR2 from the germline V gene are MDHEN and SYDVKM. CDR3 length equals 15 residues. The CDR3 sequence is CASNSRGLAGDEQYF. For the CDR3, the DNA is TGTGCCAGCAACTCCCGCGGACTAGCGGGAGACGAGCAGTACTTC.

The V gene is TRBV28, the J gene TRBJ2-1; possibly TRBD2 for D (5 bases). Germline V gene data show CDR1 as MDHEN and CDR2 as SYDVKM. This CDR3 contains 11 residues. Trimming pared 6 bases from V and 8 bases from J, leaving 8 bases between. CDR3 bases: TGTGCCAGCAGCGGACTGTATGAGCAGTTCTTC. Amino acids: CASSGLYEQFF.

The rearrangement uses TRBV7-2 and TRBJ2-7, with 8 bases identical to TRBD2. The CDR3 runs 15 residues. The V gene end was trimmed by 1 base and the J gene end by 4 bases; junction bases not matched to a gene: 6. Germline loops: CDR1 SGHTA, CDR2 FQGNSA. The CDR3 loop is CASSLGVEREYEQYF. In DNA, the CDR3 is TGTGCCAGCAGCTTAGGAGTTGAGCGGGAGTACGAGCAGTACTTC.

In this sample, this clone turned up once. The chain carries TRBV7-9 and TRBJ2-7; 13 positions match TRBD2. CDR1 is SEHNR, CDR2 FQNEAQ, per germline (reference sequence). CDR3 size: 15 residues. The ends lost 5 bases at V and 4 bases at J; junction bases unmatched: 5. This CDR3 is CASSPRTSGSYEQYF. CDR3 nucleotides: TGTGCCAGCAGCCCGCGGACTAGCGGGAGTTACGAGCAGTACTTC.

The table lists this clone with a count of one. The chain uses TRBV28 and TRBJ2-7; a weak D match, TRBD1 (6 bases). V lost 2 bases to trimming and J lost 0 bases, with 17 bases between them. The germline V gene encodes CDR1 MDHEN and CDR2 SYDVKM. The CDR3 contains 17 residues. The CDR3 loop is CASSLTEGTTSSYEQYF. The CDR3 nucleotides are TGTGCCAGCAGTTTAACCGAAGGGACAACTAGCTCCTACGAGCAGTACTTC.